This is a list of T cell receptor beta chains from one sample in a study of identical twins. One entry per CDR3 protein, called by TCRdb with MiXCR from the 5' RACE reads. The top ten clones hold over 1.5% of a sample with hundreds of thousands of distinct CDR3 sequences, under 8.5% of them seen once. The same sample was also used in a study of yellow fever vaccine responses in identical twins.

Sequenced material: PBMCs. The receptors derive from a woman under 30 in good health. The CDR3 runs from the conserved cysteine through the conserved F or W. D genes are given only for firm matches. Not all rows give a size; the values are once, few, many and, for expanded clones, a class.

J gene	V gene	D gene	clone size	CDR3 protein	CDR3 DNA
TRBJ2-1	TRBV3-1	TRBD2	few	CASSQDLLAGTPDEQFF	TGTGCCAGCAGCCAAGACTTACTAGCGGGGACCCCAGATGAGCAGTTCTTC
TRBJ2-7	TRBV29-1	-	-	CSVERLASYEQYF	TGCAGCGTTGAGCGGCTAGCCTCCTACGAGCAGTACTTC
TRBJ2-2	TRBV5-1	-	-	CASSWILDPRGTGELFF	TGCGCCAGCAGCTGGATCTTGGACCCCAGAGGGACCGGGGAGCTGTTTTTT
TRBJ2-1	TRBV7-3	TRBD2	-	CASSPTSGSRLGGFF	TGTGCCAGCAGCCCGACTAGCGGGAGTCGGTTGGGGGGGTTCTTC
TRBJ2-2	TRBV7-9	-	many	CASSPENTGELFF	TGTGCCAGCAGCCCCGAGAACACCGGGGAGCTGTTTTTT
TRBJ2-6	TRBV5-1	-	-	CASSLVGQRWGSGANVLTF	TGCGCCAGCAGCTTGGTTGGACAGAGGTGGGGCTCTGGGGCCAACGTCCTGACTTTC
TRBJ2-5	TRBV4-2	TRBD2	-	CASSQGGTSGGQETQYF	TGTGCCAGCAGCCAAGGGGGAACTAGCGGGGGTCAAGAGACCCAGTACTTC
TRBJ2-7	TRBV12-3/TRBV12-4	-	many	CASSWGQKWDEQYF	TGTGCCAGCAGTTGGGGACAAAAGTGGGACGAGCAGTACTTC
TRBJ2-3	TRBV9	-	-	CASSVDPGGGAADTQYF	TGTGCCAGCAGCGTAGACCCTGGTGGGGGAGCGGCAGATACGCAGTATTTT
TRBJ1-1	TRBV7-6	-	-	CASSLAVAGLNTEAFF	TGTGCCAGCAGCTTAGCCGTCGCAGGGCTTAACACTGAAGCTTTCTTT
TRBJ2-3	TRBV7-6	-	few	CASSFSISDTQYF	TGTGCCAGCAGCTTCAGCATCTCCGATACGCAGTATTTT
TRBJ2-1	TRBV7-7	TRBD1	-	CASSKGQNNEQFF	TGTGCCAGCAGCAAGGGACAGAACAATGAGCAGTTCTTC
TRBJ1-4	TRBV7-2	-	few	CASSSPDHEKLFF	TGTGCCAGCAGCTCGCCCGACCATGAAAAACTGTTTTTT
TRBJ1-1	TRBV12-3/TRBV12-4	TRBD1	few	CASRPDRGLNMNTEAFF	TGTGCCAGCAGACCCGACAGGGGCCTAAACATGAACACTGAAGCTTTCTTT
TRBJ2-1	TRBV5-6	-	few	CASSWDEINEQFF	TGTGCCAGCAGCTGGGACGAGATCAATGAGCAGTTCTTC
TRBJ2-7	TRBV7-6	-	-	CASSLTGSDSEQYF	TGTGCCAGCAGCTTAACAGGGTCCGATTCCGAGCAGTACTTC
TRBJ2-6	TRBV28	-	few	CATSKAGANVLTF	TGTGCCACCAGCAAGGCCGGGGCCAACGTCCTGACTTTC
TRBJ2-1	TRBV5-5	TRBD2	many	CASSPYLAGGYNEQFF	TGTGCCAGCAGCCCCTACCTAGCGGGGGGCTACAATGAGCAGTTCTTC
TRBJ1-2	TRBV5-1	TRBD1	-	CASSLTPGQGSNYGYTF	TGCGCCAGCAGCTTGACTCCGGGACAGGGGTCTAACTATGGCTACACCTTC
TRBJ2-3	TRBV7-3	TRBD1	many	CASSLSTWDRYSSSSTDTQYF	TGTGCCAGCAGCTTATCGACCTGGGACAGATATTCTTCTTCTAGCACAGATACGCAGTATTTT
TRBJ1-2	TRBV29-1	TRBD1	many	CSVEKGQATNYGYTF	TGCAGCGTTGAAAAGGGACAGGCGACCAACTATGGCTACACCTTC
TRBJ2-7	TRBV4-1	TRBD1	-	CASSQGEGALDEQYF	TGCGCCAGCAGCCAAGGTGAGGGGGCGCTTGACGAGCAGTACTTC
TRBJ1-4	TRBV15	TRBD1	few	CATSRTGATNEKLFF	TGTGCCACCAGCAGAACAGGGGCGACTAATGAAAAACTGTTTTTT
TRBJ2-1	TRBV24-1	-	many	CATRDRDSYNEQFF	TGTGCCACCAGAGACCGGGACTCCTACAATGAGCAGTTCTTC
TRBJ2-3	TRBV5-1	TRBD2	few	CASSQDPVAGASDTQYF	TGCGCCAGCAGCCAGGACCCTGTAGCGGGAGCTTCAGATACGCAGTATTTT
TRBJ2-3	TRBV29-1	-	-	CSVDPALDTQYF	TGCAGCGTTGATCCAGCGTTAGATACGCAGTATTTT
TRBJ2-7	TRBV6-5	-	-	CASSYSVGSYEQYF	TGTGCCAGCAGTTACTCGGTGGGCTCCTACGAGCAGTACTTC
TRBJ2-1	TRBV5-1	TRBD1	few	CASSLVAGGMYEQFF	TGCGCCAGCAGCTTGGTTGCAGGGGGCATGTATGAGCAGTTCTTC
TRBJ2-7	TRBV12-3/TRBV12-4	-	-	CASSSGYYEQYF	TGTGCCAGCAGTAGTGGATACTACGAGCAGTACTTC
TRBJ2-3	TRBV20-1	-	many	CSARKGGGGSTDTQYF	TGCAGTGCTAGAAAGGGAGGAGGGGGTAGCACAGATACGCAGTATTTT
TRBJ2-1	TRBV10-3	TRBD2	few	CAISPTSGGYNEQFF	TGTGCCATCAGTCCAACTAGCGGGGGGTACAATGAGCAGTTCTTC
TRBJ2-3	TRBV15	TRBD1	few	CATSSGDSSQYF	TGTGCCACCAGCTCTGGGGACAGTTCGCAGTATTTT
TRBJ2-1	TRBV12-3/TRBV12-4	TRBD2	few	CASSSSGRGYNEQFF	TGTGCCAGCAGTTCCAGCGGGAGGGGATACAATGAGCAGTTCTTC
TRBJ1-2	TRBV7-2	-	few	CASSERVSAYGYTF	TGTGCCAGCAGCGAAAGGGTTAGTGCCTATGGCTACACCTTC
TRBJ2-1	TRBV7-7	-	-	CASSVTKGEIHEQFF	TGTGCCAGCAGTGTTACCAAGGGGGAAATCCATGAGCAGTTCTTC
TRBJ2-1	TRBV20-1	TRBD2	few	CSASPSGLAGEGSYNEQFF	TGCAGTGCTAGTCCGTCGGGACTAGCGGGAGAGGGCTCCTACAATGAGCAGTTCTTC
TRBJ1-2	TRBV28	TRBD1	few	CASSLQGAINYGYTF	TGTGCCAGCAGTTTACAGGGGGCGATAAACTATGGCTACACCTTC
TRBJ1-1	TRBV7-8	-	-	CASSLDTGLGTEAFF	TGTGCCAGCAGCTTAGATACGGGTCTGGGCACTGAAGCTTTCTTT
TRBJ2-7	TRBV5-1	TRBD2	many	CASSLSGGEGNEQYF	TGCGCCAGCAGCTTGTCCGGTGGGGAGGGGAACGAGCAGTACTTC
TRBJ1-6	TRBV6-5	-	few	CASSYSDPSPLHF	TGTGCCAGCAGTTACTCGGATCCATCTCCCCTCCACTTT
TRBJ2-4	TRBV9	-	many	CASSVVPEGNIQYF	TGTGCCAGCAGCGTAGTGCCGGAAGGAAACATTCAGTACTTC
TRBJ2-2	TRBV19	-	-	CASSIPQAKTGELFF	TGTGCCAGTAGTATACCCCAAGCAAAGACGGGGGAGCTGTTTTTT
TRBJ1-3	TRBV3-1	-	many	CASSQGPGNTIYF	TGTGCCAGCAGCCAAGGACCGGGAAACACCATATATTTT
TRBJ2-3	TRBV28	-	many	CATNPPQSPRLGTQYF	TGTGCCACCAACCCCCCACAGTCCCCCAGGTTGGGAACGCAGTATTTT
TRBJ1-1	TRBV12-3/TRBV12-4	TRBD1	many	CASSMTGVNTEAFF	TGTGCCAGCAGTATGACAGGGGTGAACACTGAAGCTTTCTTT
TRBJ2-1	TRBV12-3/TRBV12-4	TRBD2	many	CASSFTSGGTTEQFF	TGTGCCAGCAGTTTCACTAGCGGGGGGACAACTGAGCAGTTCTTC